These 8 T cell receptor beta chains came from one sample sequenced in a study of blood T cell repertoires in COVID-19. Generated by immunoSEQ multiplex PCR, the TCRdb table keeps only in-frame clones and is missing some. The sample consists of about 290,000 clones, nearly 90% of them appearing once. Material for sequencing was peripheral blood. These receptors were taken from a woman under 40 with COVID-19, enrolled during active disease.

This CDR3 is CTSSPDRDNTEAFF. The CDR3, as DNA: TGCACCAGCAGTCCTGACAGGGATAACACTGAAGCTTTCTTT. The rearrangement joins TRBV1 to TRBJ1-1; the D call TRBD1 from the table was never checked on the DNA. TRBV1 is a documented pseudogene. The CDR3 has 14 amino acids.

V gene TRBV10-3 combines with J gene TRBJ2-7; 7 bases match TRBD2. With 1 base clipped from V and 6 bases from J, the junction kept 9 bases outside the gene matches. The V gene's germline CDR1 is ENHRY and CDR2 SYGVKD. The CDR3 sequence is 15 residues long. The CDR3 here is CAISELSGAFVEQYF. The CDR3 DNA follows: TGTGCCATCAGTGAGTTAAGCGGGGCCTTCGTCGAGCAGTACTTC.

This clone was seen only once. V and J are TRBV21-1 and TRBJ1-1; no DNA check was done on the table's D call, TRBD1. TRBV21-1 is annotated as a pseudogene. There are 13 residues in the CDR3. CDR3 in amino acids: CASSKQGSPEAFF. The CDR3 region has the DNA TGTGCCAGCAGCAAACAGGGATCCCCTGAAGCTTTCTTT.

V usage is TRBV5-8 and J usage is TRBJ2-1; D unresolved. Germline V gives CDR1 SGHTS, CDR2 YDEGEE. CDR3 length: 16 amino acids. Deletions cut 0 bases from V and 2 bases from J, with 12 bases between. The CDR3 protein is CASSLGAILPYNEQFF. CDR3 nucleotide sequence: TGTGCCAGCAGCTTGGGAGCTATACTCCCCTACAATGAGCAGTTCTTC.

The rearrangement links TRBV7-9 to TRBJ1-2, with D unclear. The CDR3 extends over 13 amino acids. In germline, CDR1 is SEHNR, CDR2 FQNEAQ (reference sequence). Trimming left V 4 bases short and J 8 bases short, with 14 bases between. CDR3 in DNA: TGTGCCAGCAGCTCGACTGCCGCCCTGGGCTACACCTTC. Translation: CASSSTAALGYTF.

This chain joins TRBV6-5 and TRBJ1-6; D is unclear. Trimming cost V 6 bases and J 6 bases, with 3 bases left between them. The CDR3 length is 11 residues. Germline CDR1 is MNHEY and CDR2 is SVGAGI. CDR3 DNA sequence: TGTGCCAGCAGACTTAATTCACCCCTCCACTTT. It encodes CASRLNSPLHF.

The chain is built from TRBV27 and TRBJ2-7; TRBD2 matches 7 bases. CDR3 length: 13 amino acids. Germline CDR1 MNHEY, CDR2 SMNVEV (reference sequence). After removal of 10 bases from V and 4 bases from J, the junction contained 10 bases not matched to a gene. CDR3 sequence: CATSPGGGYEQYF. The CDR3 nucleotides read TGTGCCACGTCTCCCGGCGGGGGTTACGAGCAGTACTTC.

This rearrangement joins TRBV11-2 to TRBJ2-5; the D is unclear. This CDR3 spans 14 amino acids. The V gene's germline CDR1 is SGHAT and CDR2 FQNNGV. Trimming shortened V by 2 bases and J by 5 bases, and 12 bases separated the two germline ends. The CDR3: CASSLSLLLETQYF. The CDR3 DNA is TGTGCCAGCAGCTTATCCCTCCTCCTGGAGACCCAGTACTTC. Combining the CDR3 with reference TRBV11-2 and TRBJ2-5 gives the whole variable domain EAGVAQSPRYKIIEKRQSVAFWCNPISGHATLYWYQQILGQGPKLLIQFQNNGVVDDSQLPKDRFSAERLKGVDSTLKIQPAKLEDSAVYLCASSLSLLLETQYFGPGTRLLVL.